This T cell receptor beta chain was recovered during a study of shared clonotypes between healthy human individuals. Clones were read by immunoSEQ multiplex PCR, and TCRdb kept only the in-frame ones, dropping some. This sample yields around 700,000 clones, of which around three quarters are seen a single time; 1.5% to 2% belongs to the top ten. The CDR3 has 16 residues. CDR1 and CDR2 (germline): LNHDA, SQIVND (reference sequence). V gave up 4 bases and J gave up 4 bases; unmatched junction bases: 13. The sequence was obtained from a woman aged 25-40 years in good health. This sequence joins TRBV19 and TRBJ2-7; TRBD1 aligns across 7 bases. The sample consisted of memory CD4+ T cells sorted from blood. Subset of the sample: CD45RA-negative fraction. The CDR3, as DNA: TGTGCCAGTAGTAATTCGAGAACAGGGGAGTGGTACGAGCAGTACTTC. As protein: CASSNSRTGEWYEQYF.